This TCR beta chain was recovered during a study of shared clonotypes between healthy human individuals. Trimming removed 1 base at V and 0 bases at J, with 7 bases between. From germline, CDR1 is SEHNR and CDR2 FQNEAQ (reference sequence). The length of the CDR3 is 16 residues. Profiled with immunoSEQ multiplex PCR; TCRdb holds only in-frame clones, not every one. The repertoire has 2.3 million or so clones, more than 80% of them found once; the top ten carry under 0.45%. The sample consisted of naive CD4+ T cells from PBMCs. Subset meaning: CD45RA+ positively selected. This sequence originates from a man in his late teens or twenties in good health. Some clones in this sample may be carry-over from other donors' samples. V is TRBV7-9 and J is TRBJ2-6, with D hard to call. The CDR3 DNA is TGTGCCAGCAGCTTAGTTCGGGCCTCTGGGGCCAACGTCCTGACTTTC. Protein: CASSLVRASGANVLTF.